These 16 T cell receptor beta chains came from one sample sequenced in a study of spatial heterogeneity in lung cancer. Points from the study as a whole: The study found that expanded intratumoral alpha and beta TCR counts tracked tumor mutation counts.

Time point noted: sample taken at primary tumor resection. These receptors have no identified antigens. TCRdb re-analysed the 5' RACE reads in MiXCR, keeping a single row per CDR3 protein. This table holds over 15,000 distinct CDR3 sequences, 6.2% found once. Sequenced here: lung tumor tissue, sampled at surgery. The source is a male donor with early-stage non-small cell lung cancer.

This clonotype occurred many times. Little can be read into the size of this beta chain, an off-target read in a library designed for alpha chains. The J gene is TRBJ1-1, the V gene TRBV7-9, with TRBD1 identical over 9 bases. V gave up 1 base and J gave up 3 bases; unmatched junction bases: 3. Germline assignment: CDR1 SEHNR and CDR2 FQNEAQ (reference sequence). This CDR3 spans 15 amino acids. The CDR3 region has the DNA TGTGCCAGCAGCTTAGAAAGGACAGGGGACACTGAAGCTTTCTTT. It specifies CASSLERTGDTEAFF.

There are many counts of this clonotype. Within a library made for alpha chains, this beta chain is off target, and its count is uninformative. The CDR3 spells CASSPFWAGAYQPQHF. The CDR3 region has the DNA TGTGCCAGCAGCCCCTTTTGGGCAGGCGCCTATCAGCCCCAGCATTTT. The chain joins TRBV14 to TRBJ1-5; D uncertain. Between the trimmed V and J ends, which lost 4 bases and 5 bases, there was a span of 18 bases. Germline loops: CDR1 SGHDN, CDR2 FVKESK. The CDR3 covers 16 residues. Filled out from reference TRBV14 and TRBJ1-5, the complete variable domain reads EAGVTQFPSHSVIEKGQTVTLRCDPISGHDNLYWYRRVMGKEIKFLLHFVKESKQDESGMPNNRFLAERTGGTYSTLKVQPAELEDSGVYFCASSPFWAGAYQPQHFGDGTRLSIL.

This clonotype was counted ten times or more. Since the library was made to target alpha chains, this beta chain is a stray read and its abundance is not meaningful. The chain recombines TRBV7-2 with TRBJ2-5; D remains unclear. The V gene's germline CDR1 is SGHTA and CDR2 FQGNSA. The germline V and J ends were trimmed by 2 bases and 4 bases, with 11 bases remaining between them. This CDR3 is 14 amino acids long. The DNA of the CDR3 is TGTGCCAGCAGCTTAAGATTGAGCCGAGAGACCCAGTACTTC. It is translated as CASSLRLSRETQYF.

This clonotype was counted many times. This beta chain represents an off-target read in a library built for alpha chains; its size is of limited meaning. V gene TRBV3-1 combines with J gene TRBJ2-7; D gene unclear. The CDR3 loop spans 11 amino acids. Trimming removed 5 bases at V and 4 bases at J, with 6 bases between. The germline gives CDR1 LGHDT, CDR2 YNNKEL (reference sequence). The CDR3 nucleotides read TGTGCCAGCAGCTCCCGTTACGAGCAGTACTTC. This translates into CASSSRYEQYF.

By frequency in the sample, this clonotype is medium-sized (0.01 to 0.1%). The size of this beta chain means little, since it is a stray read in a library made for alpha chains. Here the CDR3 reads CASRDGYQETQYF. The CDR3 region has the DNA TGTGCCAGCCGGGACGGATATCAAGAGACCCAGTACTTC. The chain recombines TRBV28 with TRBJ2-5, with D possibly called TRBD1 or TRBD2 (5 bases each). CDR3 length: 13 amino acids. Per germline, CDR1 MDHEN and CDR2 SYDVKM. The V end was cut by 8 bases, the J end by 2 bases, with 12 bases between.

This clonotype was seen repeatedly, ten times or more. The library was designed around alpha chains, so this beta chain is a stray read whose abundance carries little weight. The rearrangement uses TRBV10-3 and TRBJ1-5; 7 bases agree with TRBD1. V shed 5 bases and J 4 bases; nucleotides not matched to a gene: 5. The CDR3 is made up of 14 amino acids. Germline V gene lookup returns CDR1 ENHRY and CDR2 SYGVKD. CDR3 nucleotides: TGTGCCATCAGTCAGACAGGGAAAAATCAGCCCCAGCATTTT. It encodes CAISQTGKNQPQHF.

This clonotype was counted many times. This beta chain is a stray sequence in a library constructed for alpha chains; its clone size is not meaningful. The chain is built from TRBV28 and TRBJ1-5, with D uncertain. V was shortened by 7 bases and J by 5 bases, with 9 bases between the two germline ends. This CDR3 is built from 12 residues. The germline V gene has CDR1 MDHEN and CDR2 SYDVKM. This CDR3 reads CASMRQDQPQHF. The CDR3 region has the DNA TGTGCCAGCATGCGCCAAGATCAGCCCCAGCATTTT.

At least ten counts were recorded for this clonotype. This beta chain lies outside the target of a library built for alpha chains; its clone size means little. V and J are TRBV4-1 and TRBJ2-1; D possibly corresponds to TRBD2 (5 bases). The V and J ends lost 2 bases and 4 bases respectively, with 21 bases between them. In germline, CDR1 is MGHRA, CDR2 YSYEKL. This CDR3 is built from 18 residues. The CDR3 region is CASSQMEAAQLLYNEQFF. The CDR3 region has the DNA TGCGCCAGCAGCCAAATGGAGGCGGCCCAGCTCCTATACAATGAGCAGTTCTTC.

This clonotype was observed at least ten times. As an off-target read in a library built for alpha chains, this beta chain has a frequency of little significance. The chain uses TRBV2 and TRBJ2-1, with unresolved D. CDR1 SNHLY and CDR2 FYNNEI come from the germline V gene. This CDR3 region has 13 residues. V gave up 3 bases and J gave up 4 bases, with 7 bases separating them. CDR3 sequence reads: CASSDNGYNEQFF. As DNA, the CDR3 is TGTGCCAGCAGTGACAATGGTTACAATGAGCAGTTCTTC.

This clonotype is medium-sized in the sample. Within a library made for alpha chains, this beta chain is off target, and its count is uninformative. This chain joins TRBV28 and TRBJ1-1; D ambiguous. The germline V and J ends were trimmed by 3 bases and 4 bases, with 9 bases remaining between them. Germline CDR1 is MDHEN and CDR2 is SYDVKM. There are 13 residues in the CDR3. CDR3 sequence reads: CASSFDGLTEAFF. DNA for the CDR3: TGTGCCAGCAGTTTTGACGGGCTCACTGAAGCTTTCTTT.

As regards this clonotype: Being off target in a library aimed at alpha chains, this beta chain has a size of little meaning. The chain couples TRBV7-8 to TRBJ1-2; no clear D gene. Germline values: CDR1 SGHVS, CDR2 FQNEAQ. The CDR3 length is 13 residues. V was shortened by 2 bases and J by 3 bases, with 7 bases between the two germline ends. The DNA of the CDR3 is TGTGCCAGCAGCTTATTTGGGGACTATGGCTACACCTTC. This translates into CASSLFGDYGYTF.

This clonotype turned up a few times. This beta chain slipped into a library made for alpha chains as a stray read, so its size is not meaningful. This sequence joins TRBV7-2 and TRBJ1-1; D possibly corresponds to TRBD1 (5 bases). Trimming stripped 2 bases from V and 1 base from J, with 8 bases between. Germline V CDR1 and CDR2: SGHTA, FQGNSA. There are 14 residues in the CDR3. The CDR3 loop reads CASSLWGQNTEAFF. The DNA for the CDR3 is TGTGCCAGCAGCTTATGGGGCCAGAACACTGAAGCTTTCTTT.

This clonotype was found many times. Since the library was made to target alpha chains, this beta chain is a stray read and its abundance is not meaningful. The chain links TRBV27 to TRBJ1-2, with 7 bases matching TRBD1. The CDR3 totals 13 residues. With V trimmed by 2 bases and J by 5 bases, 2 bases remained unmatched. The germline CDR1 and CDR2 sequences are MNHEY and SMNVEV (reference sequence). The CDR3 DNA is TGTGCCAGCAGTTTAGCACAGGGGTATGGCTACACCTTC. Translation: CASSLAQGYGYTF.

This clonotype was seen repeatedly, ten times or more. Because this beta chain is a stray read in a library intended to capture alpha chains, its abundance should not be given much weight. The rearrangement links TRBV4-3 to TRBJ2-1; D gene ambiguous. The CDR3 covers 13 residues. Looked up from germline, CDR1 is LGHNA and CDR2 is YSLEER. The V gene lost 0 bases and the J gene lost 4 bases, with 4 bases spanning the gap. DNA of the CDR3: TGCGCCAGCAGCCAAGAACAGTACAATGAGCAGTTCTTC. Translation gives CASSQEQYNEQFF.

This clonotype was counted ten times or more. Found in a library prepared for alpha chains, this beta chain is an off-target read, and its abundance has little meaning. The chain couples TRBV29-1 to TRBJ1-5, with 8 bases that match TRBD1. The junction had 8 bases not matched to a gene; V was cut back by 7 bases and J by 9 bases. There are 12 residues in the CDR3. The germline V gene has CDR1 SQVTM and CDR2 ANQGSEA. As DNA, the CDR3 is TGCAGCGCTGGACAGGGTGTAGGGCCCCAGCATTTT. Protein product: CSAGQGVGPQHF. The full variable domain, completed using reference TRBV29-1 and TRBJ1-5, is SAVISQKPSRDICQRGTSLTIQCQVDSQVTMMFWYRQQPGQSLTLIATANQGSEATYESGFVIDKFPISRPNLTFSTLTVSNMSPEDSSIYLCSAGQGVGPQHFGDGTRLSIL.

This clonotype was observed at least ten times. In a library made to pick up alpha chains, this beta chain is a stray read with a size that means little. This chain connects TRBV7-2 to TRBJ2-5; D gene unclear. The V end lost 0 bases, the J end lost 2 bases, and 10 bases lay between the germline ends. The CDR3 extends over 15 amino acids. Germline V gene lookup returns CDR1 SGHTA and CDR2 FQGNSA. CDR3 residues: CASSLATERQETQYF. The DNA for the CDR3 is TGTGCCAGCAGCTTAGCGACGGAACGACAAGAGACCCAGTACTTC.